This TCR beta chain was recorded in a study of shared clonotypes between healthy human individuals. In germline, CDR1 is SGHNT, CDR2 YYREEE (reference sequence). The CDR3 runs 17 residues. J lost 5 bases, V lost 3 bases, and 10 bases had no gene match. TCRdb's copy holds only in-frame clones and misses some; the assay was immunoSEQ multiplex PCR. The sample consists of millions of clones, approximately 90% of them appearing once. Specimen: naive CD4+ T cells sorted from blood. Described subset: CD45RA+ positively selected. The origin of this receptor is a man aged 18 to 30 in good health. This chain joins TRBV5-4 and TRBJ2-7; 14 bases match TRBD2. This CDR3 is CASSSPGTSGRGDEQYF. The CDR3 coding sequence is TGTGCCAGCAGCTCCCCCGGGACTAGCGGGAGAGGCGACGAGCAGTACTTC.